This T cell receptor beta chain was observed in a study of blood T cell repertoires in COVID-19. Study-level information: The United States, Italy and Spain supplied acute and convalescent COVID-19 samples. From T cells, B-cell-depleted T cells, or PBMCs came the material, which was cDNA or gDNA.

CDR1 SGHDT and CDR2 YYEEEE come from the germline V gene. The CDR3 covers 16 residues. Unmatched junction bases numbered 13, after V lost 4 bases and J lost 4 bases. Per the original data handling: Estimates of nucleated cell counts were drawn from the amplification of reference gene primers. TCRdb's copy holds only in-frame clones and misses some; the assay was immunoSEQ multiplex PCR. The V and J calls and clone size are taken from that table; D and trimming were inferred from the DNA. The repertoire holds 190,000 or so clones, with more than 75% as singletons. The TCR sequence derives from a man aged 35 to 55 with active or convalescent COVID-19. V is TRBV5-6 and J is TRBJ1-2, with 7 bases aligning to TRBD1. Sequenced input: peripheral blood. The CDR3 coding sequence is TGTGCCAGCAGCCCCATAAACAGGGGCCGGAGCTATGGCTACACCTTC. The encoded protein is CASSPINRGRSYGYTF.